The 7 T cell receptor beta chains given below trace back to one sample, sequenced in a study of T cell changes during pregnancy in multiple sclerosis. Assay used: immunoSEQ multiplex PCR; TCRdb lists only in-frame clones, some missing. This table has some 41,000 clones, roughly 93% appearing once. Sequencing used PBMCs (not recorded whether the cells were cultured). Source of these receptors: a female donor with multiple sclerosis, enrolled in a pregnancy study.

The gene calls are TRBV7-9 and TRBJ2-7; TRBD2 might be the D (6 bases). The germline gives CDR1 SEHNR, CDR2 FQNEAQ (reference sequence). This CDR3 has 14 residues. Trimming stripped 4 bases from V and 2 bases from J, with 12 bases between. The CDR3 bases are TGTGCCAGCAGCTCAGATTCGGGGGCCTACGAGCAGTACTTC. Translated: CASSSDSGAYEQYF.

J is TRBJ2-1 and V is TRBV21-1; TRBD2 was called by the table and not checked on the DNA. TRBV21-1 is termed a pseudogene. The CDR3 consists of 13 residues. The CDR3 sequence is CASSLAGEHEQFF. CDR3 coding DNA: TGTGCCAGCAGCCTAGCGGGAGAACATGAGCAGTTCTTC.

This rearrangement joins TRBV6-6 to TRBJ1-1; no clear D gene. CDR3 length equals 13 residues. The germline CDR1 and CDR2 sequences are MNHNY and SVGAGI (reference sequence). Trimming took 5 bases from V and 1 from J, leaving 8 bases between them. CDR3 coding DNA: TGTGCCAGCAGTGCCCGAGAGAACACTGAAGCTTTCTTT. Amino acid sequence: CASSARENTEAFF.

V usage is TRBV28 and J usage is TRBJ2-7; D gene unclear. This CDR3 is 15 amino acids long. Trimming pared 0 bases from V and 2 bases from J, leaving 11 bases between. The germline V gene encodes CDR1 MDHEN and CDR2 SYDVKM. The CDR3 nucleotides are TGTGCCAGCAGTTTATGGATATCTCCAGCCTACGAGCAGTACTTC. Translating it yields CASSLWISPAYEQYF.

This clone appeared a single time. This chain joins TRBV9 and TRBJ1-2; 7 bases map to TRBD1. The CDR3 is made up of 14 amino acids. Germline V CDR1 and CDR2: SGDLS, YYNGEE. The trim removed 3 bases at V and 6 bases at J, leaving 8 bases unmatched. In DNA, the CDR3 is TGTGCCAGCAGCGCCAACTGGGACAGCCATGGCTACACCTTC. Translated: CASSANWDSHGYTF.

This chain connects TRBV30 to TRBJ2-2, with 14 positions matching TRBD2. The CDR3 is 15 amino acids. V lost 5 bases to trimming and J lost 7 bases; unmatched junction nucleotides: 6. Germline V lookup: CDR1 GTSNPN, CDR2 SVGIG (reference sequence). This chain's CDR3 is CAWEGLAGVNGELFF. The CDR3 DNA follows: TGTGCCTGGGAGGGACTAGCGGGAGTTAACGGGGAGCTGTTTTTT.

This clone was picked up a small number of times. The chain uses TRBV28 and TRBJ1-1; no definite D call. Between the trimmed V and J ends, which lost 5 bases and 7 bases, there was a span of 17 bases. Germline CDR1 is MDHEN and CDR2 is SYDVKM. The CDR3 has 14 amino acids. CDR3: CASSLTSASGEAFF. DNA of the CDR3: TGTGCCAGCAGTCTAACAAGCGCCTCTGGTGAAGCTTTCTTT.